The 5 T cell receptor beta chains below come from one sample, sequenced in a study of identical twins. TCRdb re-derived calls from the 5' RACE reads in MiXCR, one entry per CDR3 protein. Found here are just over 450,000 distinct CDR3 sequences, 12% to 15% of them singletons; the top ten hold about 0.53%. The data were also submitted as part of a second study, on yellow fever vaccine responses in identical twins.

Sequenced: CD4+ T cells sorted from blood. The receptors come from a woman aged 18-29 years in good health.

This clonotype was counted a few times. This chain links TRBV3-1 with TRBJ1-6; a weak D match, TRBD1 (6 bases). CDR3 length equals 14 residues. Germline CDR1 and CDR2: LGHDT and YNNKEL (reference sequence). V lost 8 bases and J lost 9, with 17 bases in between. The CDR3 sequence: CASRPQGGPSPLHF. The CDR3 nucleotides read TGTGCCAGCCGGCCACAGGGTGGTCCTTCACCCCTCCACTTT. The whole variable domain, filled in from reference TRBV3-1 and TRBJ1-6, reads DTAVSQTPKYLVTQMGNDKSIKCEQNLGHDTMYWYKQDSKKFLKIMFSYNNKELIINETVPNRFSPKSPDKAHLNLHINSLELGDSAVYFCASRPQGGPSPLHFGNGTRLTVT.

The gene calls are TRBV28 and TRBJ2-7; possible D gene TRBD2, 6 bases. The CDR3 runs 13 residues. CDR1 and CDR2 (germline): MDHEN, SYDVKM. Trimming took off 7 bases at V and 4 bases at J, with 14 bases between the two ends. The CDR3, as DNA: TGTGCCAGCAATCTCGGGGGTACTTACGAGCAGTACTTC. Translating gives CASNLGGTYEQYF. The variable domain in full, completed from reference TRBV28 and TRBJ2-7, reads DVKVTQSSRYLVKRTGEKVFLECVQDMDHENMFWYRQDPGLGLRLIYFSYDVKMKEKGDIPEGYSVSREKKERFSLILESASTNQTSMYLCASNLGGTYEQYFGPGTRLTVT.

The chain employs TRBV20-1 and TRBJ2-3; no firm D call. The V gene's germline CDR1 is DFQATT and CDR2 SNEGSKA (reference sequence). V was shortened by 2 bases and J by 6 bases, with 15 bases between the two germline ends. The CDR3 is made up of 14 amino acids. CDR3 region: CSARQVGSLDTQYF. DNA of the CDR3: TGCAGTGCTAGACAAGTTGGTAGCTTGGATACGCAGTATTTT.

This clonotype was picked up a small number of times. The chain combines TRBV4-3 with TRBJ1-6, with a tentative D call TRBD1 (5 bases). This CDR3 contains 16 residues. The germline CDR1 and CDR2 sequences are LGHNA and YSLEER. Trimming removed 3 bases from V and 3 bases from J, with 12 bases in between. The CDR3 region has the DNA TGCGCCAGCAGCCAGTTAGCAGGGAGCTATAATTCACCCCTCCACTTT. This gives the protein CASSQLAGSYNSPLHF.

This clonotype was recorded many times. V is TRBV5-1 and J is TRBJ2-7; D call uncertain. The V end was cut by 0 bases, the J end by 1 base, with 11 bases between. CDR1 and CDR2 from the germline V gene are SGHRS and YFSETQ. This CDR3 has 15 amino acids. The CDR3 DNA reads TGCGCCAGCAGCTTGGCCCCTATAGGGTCCTACGAGCAGTACTTC. Translation gives CASSLAPIGSYEQYF.